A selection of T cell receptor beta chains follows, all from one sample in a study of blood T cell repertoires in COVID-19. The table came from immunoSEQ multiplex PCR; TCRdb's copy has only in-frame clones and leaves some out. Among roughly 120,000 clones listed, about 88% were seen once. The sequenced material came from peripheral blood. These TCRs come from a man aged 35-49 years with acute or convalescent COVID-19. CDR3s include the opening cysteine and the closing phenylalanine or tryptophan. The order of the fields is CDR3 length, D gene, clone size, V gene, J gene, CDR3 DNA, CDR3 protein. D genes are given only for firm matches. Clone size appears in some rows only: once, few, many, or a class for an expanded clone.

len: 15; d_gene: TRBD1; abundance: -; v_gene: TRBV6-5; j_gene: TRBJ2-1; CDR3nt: TGTGCCAGCAGAGAGGACAGGGGGACAAACAATGAGCAGTTCTTC; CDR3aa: CASREDRGTNNEQFF
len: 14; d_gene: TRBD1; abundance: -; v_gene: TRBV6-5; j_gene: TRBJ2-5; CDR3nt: TGTGCCAGCAGTCGGGACAGGGAGGTAGAGACCCAGTACTTC; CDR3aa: CASSRDREVETQYF
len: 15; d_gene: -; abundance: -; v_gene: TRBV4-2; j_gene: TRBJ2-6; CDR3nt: TGTGCCAGCAGTGGTGACAGCTCTGGGGCCAACGTCCTGACTTTC; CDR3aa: CASSGDSSGANVLTF
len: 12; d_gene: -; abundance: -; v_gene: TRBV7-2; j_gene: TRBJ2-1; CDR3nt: TGTGCCAGCAATCGCGAGGACTCCGAGCAGTTCTTC; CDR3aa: CASNREDSEQFF
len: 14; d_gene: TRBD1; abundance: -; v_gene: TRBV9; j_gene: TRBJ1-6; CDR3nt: TGTGCCAGCAGCGCGAGACAGGGGGCATCACCCCTCCACTTT; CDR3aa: CASSARQGASPLHF
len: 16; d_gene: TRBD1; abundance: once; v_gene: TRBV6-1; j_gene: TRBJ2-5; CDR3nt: TGTGCCAGCAGTGGGGGGACAGGGCAGAGGGGAGAGACCCAGTACTTC; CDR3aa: CASSGGTGQRGETQYF
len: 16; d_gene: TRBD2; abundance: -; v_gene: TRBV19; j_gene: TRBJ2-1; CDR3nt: TGTGCCAGTACTCCAGGTGGAGCGGGGGGTTACAATGAGCAGTTCTTC; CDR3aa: CASTPGGAGGYNEQFF
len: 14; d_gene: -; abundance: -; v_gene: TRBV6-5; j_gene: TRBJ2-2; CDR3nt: TGTGCCAGCATTCGGCTTAGAGGGAGCGGGGAGCTGTTTTTT; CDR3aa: CASIRLRGSGELFF
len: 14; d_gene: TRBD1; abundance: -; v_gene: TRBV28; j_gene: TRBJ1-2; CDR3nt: TGTGCCAGCAGTTTGACAGGGGGCGTTGGTGGCTACACCTTC; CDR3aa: CASSLTGGVGGYTF
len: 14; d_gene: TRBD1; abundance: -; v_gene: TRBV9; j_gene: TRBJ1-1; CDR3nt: TGTGCCAGCAGCCCCCGACAGGGTGGGACTGAAGCTTTCTTT; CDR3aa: CASSPRQGGTEAFF
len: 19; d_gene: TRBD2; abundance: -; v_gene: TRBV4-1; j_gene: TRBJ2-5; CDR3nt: TGCGCCAGCAGCTCCGGGAGTCTAGCGGGAGACGGGGCCAGGGAGACCCAGTACTTC; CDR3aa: CASSSGSLAGDGARETQYF
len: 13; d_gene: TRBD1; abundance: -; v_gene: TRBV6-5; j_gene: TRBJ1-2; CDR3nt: TGTGCCAGCAGTCCGCAGGGGGCCTTTGGCTACACCTTC; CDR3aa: CASSPQGAFGYTF
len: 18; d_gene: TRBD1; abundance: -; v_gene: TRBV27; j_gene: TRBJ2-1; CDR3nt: TGTGCCAGCAGCCTCGGCCCTCGGACAGGACTCTCCTACAATGAGCAGTTCTTC; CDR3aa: CASSLGPRTGLSYNEQFF
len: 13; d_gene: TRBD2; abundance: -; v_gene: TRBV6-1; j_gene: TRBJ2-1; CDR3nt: TGTGCCAGCAGTGAAGGTTGGGGGAGGGCTCTGTTCTTC; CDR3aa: CASSEGWGRALFF
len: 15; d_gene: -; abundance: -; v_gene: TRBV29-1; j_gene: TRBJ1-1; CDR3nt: TGCAGCGTTGGACCCCCTAGAGCTCAACGGACTGAAGCTTTCTTT; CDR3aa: CSVGPPRAQRTEAFF
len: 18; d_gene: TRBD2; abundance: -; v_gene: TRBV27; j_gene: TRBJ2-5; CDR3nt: TGTGCCAGCACCCCGGGGCCTTTTCTAGCGGGACCTAGGGAGACCCAGTACTTC; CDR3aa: CASTPGPFLAGPRETQYF
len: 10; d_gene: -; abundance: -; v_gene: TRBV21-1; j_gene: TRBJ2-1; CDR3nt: TGTGCCAGCAGAAGCCATGAGCAGTTCTTC; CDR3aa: CASRSHEQFF
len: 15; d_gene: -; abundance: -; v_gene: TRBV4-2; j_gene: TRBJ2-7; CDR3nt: TGTGCCAGCAGCCAAGTTGCCCAGGACTCCTACGAGCAGTACTTC; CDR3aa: CASSQVAQDSYEQYF
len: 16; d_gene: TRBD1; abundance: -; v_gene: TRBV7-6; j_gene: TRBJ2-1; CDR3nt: TGTGCCAGCAGCTTATGGGGACAGGGACGATTCGCTGAGCAGTTCTTC; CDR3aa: CASSLWGQGRFAEQFF
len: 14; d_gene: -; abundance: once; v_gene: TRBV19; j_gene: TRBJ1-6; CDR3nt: TGTGCCAGTACCGAGGTGATTAGTAATTCACCCCTCCACTTT; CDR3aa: CASTEVISNSPLHF
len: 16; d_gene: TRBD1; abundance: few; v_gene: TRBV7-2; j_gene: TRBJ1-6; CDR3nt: TGTGCCAGCAGCTCCGAGACAGGGAGACCTAATTCACCCCTCCACTTT; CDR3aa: CASSSETGRPNSPLHF
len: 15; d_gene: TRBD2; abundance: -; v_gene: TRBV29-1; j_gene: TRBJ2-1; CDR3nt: TGCAGCGTTGAAGGCGGGAGTAGCTCCTACAATGAGCAGTTCTTC; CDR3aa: CSVEGGSSSYNEQFF
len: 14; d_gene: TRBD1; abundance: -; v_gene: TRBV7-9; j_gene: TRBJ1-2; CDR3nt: TGTGCCAGCAGCTTATCACAGGGGACTAGTGGCTACACCTTC; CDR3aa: CASSLSQGTSGYTF